This T cell receptor beta chain is drawn from a study of response to subunit inactivated influenza vaccine (dated 2018 in TCRdb). Regarding the study in general: Deep quantitative T cell receptor repertoire profiling was used in the study to track responses to a trivalent subunit inactivated influenza vaccine.

The paper's findings and limits, for the study overall: It was suggested by the authors that each seasonal influenza vaccination may recruit only a limited number of new T cells.

Libraries were made using RT-PCR. Sequenced using an Illumina HiSeq 2500. TCRdb trimmed the raw reads at Q25, called clones with MiXCR and kept productive beta chains. Rows with a matching CDR3 protein are joined into one entry that keeps the most common DNA and genes. The sample table lists 650,000 to 700,000 distinct CDR3 sequences, 15% to 19% of them with a count of one. The ten largest clonotypes hold roughly 10% of the sample. Spanning cysteine to phenylalanine, the CDR3 consists of 14 amino acids. Here the CDR3 DNA is all that survives: 42 bases in frame from base 1. Trimming takes 2 bases from V and 0 bases from J, and the germline ends sit 5 bases apart. CDR1 and CDR2, looked up from the germline V gene, are SNHLY and FYNNEI. This clonotype was detected a few times. Its antigen remains unidentified. Within one base of it there is no much larger clone, and no base qualities were kept.

The chain is assembled from TRBV2 and TRBJ2-1; confidence is insufficient to name the D gene. Sequencing used PBMCs from blood, obtained 11 to 12 days after vaccination. This TCR was recovered from a middle-aged man who received an inactivated influenza vaccine. Donor details come from another sample of the same person, matched by shared clones. The DNA sequence is given as TGTGCCAGCAGTGAACTGGTCTCCTACAATGAGCAGTTCTTC. This translates into CASSELVSYNEQFF.